The next 8 T cell receptor beta chains were all read from a single sample in a study of CD8 T cells in Susac syndrome. It was with random hexamers that about 0.45 to 1 ug RNA was reverse transcribed. MiXCR, applied by TCRdb to the immunoSEQ multiplex PCR reads, yields one record per CDR3 protein. The data hold roughly 160,000 distinct CDR3 sequences, with around 94% observed a single time. Sequencing used CD4+ T cells from PBMCs. These TCRs come from a human donor in good health.

J is TRBJ2-3 and V is TRBV5-4, with TRBD2 matching 7 bases. Trimming cost V 4 bases and J 6 bases; bases outside gene matches: 8. Germline V gives CDR1 SGHNT, CDR2 YYREEE (reference sequence). This CDR3 spans 14 amino acids. In nucleotides, the CDR3 is TGTGCCAGCAGCCGGGGACTAAGTACCGATACGCAGTATTTT. Residues: CASSRGLSTDTQYF.

This rearrangement joins TRBV9 to TRBJ1-2; TRBD1 aligns across 7 bases. The CDR3 runs to 13 residues. In germline, CDR1 is SGDLS, CDR2 YYNGEE. V gave up 4 bases and J gave up 6 bases; unmatched junction bases: 6. This CDR3 reads CASSSAGTDGYTF. The CDR3 DNA reads TGTGCCAGCAGCTCGGCCGGGACAGATGGCTACACCTTC.

The chain couples TRBV5-1 to TRBJ2-2, with D perhaps matching TRBD1 (6 bases). V lost 7 bases and J 4 bases, leaving 17 bases between the germline ends. Germline CDR1 and CDR2: SGHRS and YFSETQ. This CDR3 has 15 residues. CDR3 in amino acids: CASSDQGFGTGELFF. The CDR3 DNA follows: TGCGCCAGCTCGGACCAGGGGTTCGGCACCGGGGAGCTGTTTTTT.

The genes are TRBV15 and TRBJ1-5; 8 bases are shared with TRBD1. Unmatched junction bases numbered 4, after V lost 7 bases and J lost 8 bases. The CDR3 is 12 amino acids. Germline V CDR1 and CDR2: LNHNV, YYDKDF (reference sequence). This chain's CDR3 is CATKQGVEPQHF. DNA of the CDR3: TGTGCCACCAAACAGGGGGTCGAGCCCCAGCATTTT.

The rearrangement joins TRBV7-8 to TRBJ2-4; no definite D call. The germline V and J ends were trimmed by 1 base and 9 bases, with 4 bases remaining between them. The CDR3 runs 11 residues. Germline lookup yields CDR1 SGHVS and CDR2 FQNEAQ. CDR3 residues: CASSLEAIQYF. CDR3 DNA sequence: TGTGCCAGCAGCTTAGAAGCCATTCAGTACTTC.

The genes are TRBV29-1 and TRBJ2-1, with D maybe TRBD1 (6 bases). Germline V gives CDR1 SQVTM, CDR2 ANQGSEA. CDR3 length equals 16 residues. V gave up 4 bases and J gave up 6 bases, with 22 bases separating them. The CDR3 region has the DNA TGCAGCGTTGTCTCCGTTCTCAGAGACAGGAGCAATGAGCAGTTCTTC. Translation: CSVVSVLRDRSNEQFF.

The genes are TRBV5-1 and TRBJ2-5; D uncertain. Germline V gene lookup returns CDR1 SGHRS and CDR2 YFSETQ. The CDR3 loop spans 12 amino acids. Trimming stripped 2 bases from V and 5 bases from J, with 7 bases between. The DNA of the CDR3 is TGCGCCAGCAGCTTCGAAGGGGAGACCCAGTACTTC. It codes for CASSFEGETQYF.

The rearrangement links TRBV20-1 to TRBJ1-1, with unresolved D. Germline V lookup: CDR1 DFQATT, CDR2 SNEGSKA (reference sequence). The V end was cut by 2 bases, the J end by 0 bases, with 4 bases between. The CDR3 has 12 amino acids. The CDR3 reads CSARFMNTEAFF. DNA of the CDR3: TGCAGTGCTAGATTTATGAACACTGAAGCTTTCTTT.